This TCR beta chain was retrieved from a study of blood T cells in healthy people across ages. Findings and caveats of the study: With donor CMV status unknown, expanded clonotype changes were possibly confounded. Fewer expanded clones and more diversity marked long-lived versus aged donors.

Primers used in a second PCR of roughly 6 to 12 cycles were a sample-barcoded 5' primer and a J-beta primer mix. Every cDNA was tagged by a template-switch adaptor with 12 random nucleotides. Researchers report that each sample yielded at least 2.5 million CDR3-containing paired-end reads. TCRdb independently ran MiXCR on the 5' RACE reads; one entry per CDR3 protein. The sample holds 780,000 or so distinct CDR3 sequences; 56% are singletons and the top ten take roughly 25%. The V end was cut by 0 bases, the J end by 11 bases, with 25 bases between. This CDR3 contains 17 residues. CDR1 and CDR2 (germline): MNHEY, SVGAGI. In regard to this clonotype: The antigen is not known.

The chain combines TRBV6-5 with TRBJ2-5; D is perhaps TRBD1 (6 bases). Sequences were obtained from blood. The sequence came from a man aged 35 to 55 in good health. The CDR3 coding sequence is TGTGCCAGCAGTTACTCCAACCGGGACACTTCCCCGGCGTGGCAGTACTTC. Translation gives CASSYSNRDTSPAWQYF.